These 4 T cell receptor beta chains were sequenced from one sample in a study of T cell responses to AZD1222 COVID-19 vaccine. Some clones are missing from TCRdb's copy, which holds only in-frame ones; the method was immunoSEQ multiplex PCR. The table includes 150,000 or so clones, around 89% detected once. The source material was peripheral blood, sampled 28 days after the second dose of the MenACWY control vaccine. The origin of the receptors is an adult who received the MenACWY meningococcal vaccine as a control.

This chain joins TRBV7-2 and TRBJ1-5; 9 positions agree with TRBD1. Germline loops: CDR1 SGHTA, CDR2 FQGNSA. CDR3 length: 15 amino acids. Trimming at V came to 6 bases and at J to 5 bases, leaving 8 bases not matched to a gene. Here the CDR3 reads CASRLRDRADQPQHF. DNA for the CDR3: TGTGCCAGCAGACTTCGGGACAGGGCTGATCAGCCCCAGCATTTT.

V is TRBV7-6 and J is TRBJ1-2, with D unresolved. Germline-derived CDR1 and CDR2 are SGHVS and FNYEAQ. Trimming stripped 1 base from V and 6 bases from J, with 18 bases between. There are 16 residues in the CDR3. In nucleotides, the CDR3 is TGTGCCAGCAGCTTAGGGGTTGACGGACCCTCGGATGGCTACACCTTC. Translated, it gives CASSLGVDGPSDGYTF.

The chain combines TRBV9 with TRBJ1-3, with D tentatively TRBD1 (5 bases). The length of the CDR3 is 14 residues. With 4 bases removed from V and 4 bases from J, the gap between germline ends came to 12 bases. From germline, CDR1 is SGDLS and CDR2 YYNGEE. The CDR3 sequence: CASSSTEWGNTIYF. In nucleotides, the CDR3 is TGTGCCAGCAGCTCGACAGAATGGGGAAACACCATATATTTT.

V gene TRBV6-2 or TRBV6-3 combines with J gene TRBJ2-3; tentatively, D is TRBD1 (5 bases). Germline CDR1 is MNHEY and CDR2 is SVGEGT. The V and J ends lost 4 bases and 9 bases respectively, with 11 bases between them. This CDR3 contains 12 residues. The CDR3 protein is CASSSKGPTQYF. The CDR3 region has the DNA TGTGCCAGCAGTTCCAAGGGGCCAACGCAGTATTTT.